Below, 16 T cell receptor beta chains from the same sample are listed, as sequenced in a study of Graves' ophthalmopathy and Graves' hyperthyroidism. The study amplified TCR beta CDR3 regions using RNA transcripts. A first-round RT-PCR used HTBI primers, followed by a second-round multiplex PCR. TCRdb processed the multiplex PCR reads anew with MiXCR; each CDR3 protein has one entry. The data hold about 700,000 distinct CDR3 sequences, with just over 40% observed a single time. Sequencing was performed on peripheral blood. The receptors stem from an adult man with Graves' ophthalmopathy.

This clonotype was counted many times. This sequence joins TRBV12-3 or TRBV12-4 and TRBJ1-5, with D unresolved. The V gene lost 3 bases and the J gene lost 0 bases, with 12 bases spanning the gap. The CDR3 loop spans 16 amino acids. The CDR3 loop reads CASSFSPAGSNQPQHF. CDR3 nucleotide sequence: TGTGCCAGCAGTTTTTCGCCTGCGGGTAGCAATCAGCCCCAGCATTTT.

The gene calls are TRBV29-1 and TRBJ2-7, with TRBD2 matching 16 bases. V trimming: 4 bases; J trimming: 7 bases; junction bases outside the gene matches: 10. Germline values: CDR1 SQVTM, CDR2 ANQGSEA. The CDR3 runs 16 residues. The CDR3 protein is CSVAGTSGRAVDEQYF. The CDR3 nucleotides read TGCAGCGTTGCGGGGACTAGCGGGAGGGCGGTCGATGAGCAGTACTTC.

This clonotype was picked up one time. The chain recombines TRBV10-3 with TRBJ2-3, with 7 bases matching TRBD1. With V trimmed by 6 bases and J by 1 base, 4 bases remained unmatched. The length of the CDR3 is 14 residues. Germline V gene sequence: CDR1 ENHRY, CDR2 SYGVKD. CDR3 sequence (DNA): TGTGCCATCAGACAGGGGCGGCGCACAGATACGCAGTATTTT. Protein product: CAIRQGRRTDTQYF.

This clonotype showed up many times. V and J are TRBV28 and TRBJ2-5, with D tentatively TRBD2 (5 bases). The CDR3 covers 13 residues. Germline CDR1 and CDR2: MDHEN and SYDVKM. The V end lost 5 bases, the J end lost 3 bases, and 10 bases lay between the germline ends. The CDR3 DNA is TGTGCCAGCAGTGCGGACGGGAAAGAGACCCAGTACTTC. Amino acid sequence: CASSADGKETQYF.

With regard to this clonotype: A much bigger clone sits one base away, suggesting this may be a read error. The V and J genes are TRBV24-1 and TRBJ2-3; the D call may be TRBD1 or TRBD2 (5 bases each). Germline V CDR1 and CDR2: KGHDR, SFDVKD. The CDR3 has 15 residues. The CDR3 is CAASEAGTPGDTQYF. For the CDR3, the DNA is TGTGCCGCCAGTGAAGCTGGGACCCCTGGGGATACGCAGTATTTT.

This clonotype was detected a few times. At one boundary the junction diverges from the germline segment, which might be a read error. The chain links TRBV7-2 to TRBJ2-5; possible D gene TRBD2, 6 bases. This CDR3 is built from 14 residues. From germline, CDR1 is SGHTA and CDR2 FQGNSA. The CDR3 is CVSSLAAPGETQYF. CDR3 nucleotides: TGTGTCAGCAGCTTAGCGGCGCCCGGGGAGACCCAGTACTTC.

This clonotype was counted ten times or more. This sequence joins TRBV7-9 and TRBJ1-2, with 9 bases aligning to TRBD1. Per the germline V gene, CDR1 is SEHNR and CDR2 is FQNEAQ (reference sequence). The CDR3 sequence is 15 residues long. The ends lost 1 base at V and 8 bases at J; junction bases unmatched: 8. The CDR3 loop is CASSLGEGGQGGYTF. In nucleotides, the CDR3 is TGTGCCAGCAGCTTAGGAGAAGGGGGACAGGGCGGCTACACCTTC.

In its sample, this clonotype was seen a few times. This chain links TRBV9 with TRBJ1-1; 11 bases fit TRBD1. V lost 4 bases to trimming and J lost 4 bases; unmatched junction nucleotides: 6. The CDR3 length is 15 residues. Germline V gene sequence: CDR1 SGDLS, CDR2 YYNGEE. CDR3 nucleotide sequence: TGTGCCAGCAGCCATAAAGGGACAGGGGGCACTGAAGCTTTCTTT. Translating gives CASSHKGTGGTEAFF.

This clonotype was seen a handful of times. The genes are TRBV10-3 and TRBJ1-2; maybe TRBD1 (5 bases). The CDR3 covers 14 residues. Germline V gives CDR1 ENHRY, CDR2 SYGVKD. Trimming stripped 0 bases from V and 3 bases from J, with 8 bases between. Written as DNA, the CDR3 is TGTGCCATCAGTGAGTCAGCAGGGTACTATGGCTACACCTTC. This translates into CAISESAGYYGYTF.

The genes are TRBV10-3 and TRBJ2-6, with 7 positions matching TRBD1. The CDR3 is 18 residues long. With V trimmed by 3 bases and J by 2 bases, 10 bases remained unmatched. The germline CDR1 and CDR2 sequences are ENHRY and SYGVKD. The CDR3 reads CAISDRDRTGTGANVLTF. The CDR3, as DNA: TGTGCCATCAGTGATAGGGACAGAACCGGAACTGGGGCCAACGTCCTGACTTTC.

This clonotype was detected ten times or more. DNA for the CDR3: TGTGCCAGTAGTATAGATCTGGAGGGGCGCGGTGAAAAACTGTTTTTT. Amino acid sequence: CASSIDLEGRGEKLFF. The J gene is TRBJ1-4, the V gene TRBV19; the D gene is possibly TRBD1 (5 bases). Trimming cost V 0 bases and J 7 bases, with 15 bases left between them. The germline V gene encodes CDR1 LNHDA and CDR2 SQIVND (reference sequence). This CDR3 comprises 16 residues. The full variable domain, rest sourced from reference TRBV19 and TRBJ1-4, is DGGITQSPKYLFRKEGQNVTLSCEQNLNHDAMYWYRQDPGQGLRLIYYSQIVNDFQKGDIAEGYSVSREKKESFPLTVTSAQKNPTAFYLCASSIDLEGRGEKLFFGSGTQLSVL.

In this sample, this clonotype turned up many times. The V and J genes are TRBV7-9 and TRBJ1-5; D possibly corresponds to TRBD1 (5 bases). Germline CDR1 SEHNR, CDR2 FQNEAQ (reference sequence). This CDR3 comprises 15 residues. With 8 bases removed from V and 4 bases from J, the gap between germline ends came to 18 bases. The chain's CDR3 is CASYPVGGSNQPQHF. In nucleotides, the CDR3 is TGTGCCAGCTACCCCGTCGGGGGGTCTAATCAGCCCCAGCATTTT.

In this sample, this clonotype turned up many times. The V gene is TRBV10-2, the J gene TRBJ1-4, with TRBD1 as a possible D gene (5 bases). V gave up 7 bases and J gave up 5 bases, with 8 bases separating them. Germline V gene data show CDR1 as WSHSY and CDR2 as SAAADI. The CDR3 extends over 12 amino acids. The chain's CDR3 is CASTGGNEKLFF. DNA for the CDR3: TGCGCCAGCACCGGGGGAAATGAAAAACTGTTTTTT.

CDR3 loop: CASSGYMNTEAFF. CDR3 nucleotide sequence: TGTGCCAGCAGTGGATACATGAACACTGAAGCTTTCTTT. The chain links TRBV25-1 to TRBJ1-1; D unclear. V was pared by 4 bases and J by 0 bases, with 6 bases between. Germline loops: CDR1 MGHDK, CDR2 SYGVNS. This CDR3 spans 13 amino acids. Supplemented by reference TRBV25-1 and TRBJ1-1, the full variable domain reads EADIYQTPRYLVIGTGKKITLECSQTMGHDKMYWYQQDPGMELHLIHYSYGVNSTEKGDLSSESTVSRIRTEHFPLTLESARPSHTSQYLCASSGYMNTEAFFGQGTRLTVV.

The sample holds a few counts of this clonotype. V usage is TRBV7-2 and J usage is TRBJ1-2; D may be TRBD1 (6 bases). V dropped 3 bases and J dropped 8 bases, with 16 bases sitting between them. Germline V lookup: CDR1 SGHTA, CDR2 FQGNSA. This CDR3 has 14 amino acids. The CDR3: CASSFGVGAGGYTF. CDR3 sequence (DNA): TGTGCCAGCAGCTTTGGCGTGGGGGCAGGGGGCTACACCTTC.

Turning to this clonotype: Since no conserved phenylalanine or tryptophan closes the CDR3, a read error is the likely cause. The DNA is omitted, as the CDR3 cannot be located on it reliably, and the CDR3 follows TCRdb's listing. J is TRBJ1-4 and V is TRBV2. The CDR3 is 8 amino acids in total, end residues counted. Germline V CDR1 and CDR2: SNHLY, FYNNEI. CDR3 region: CASSEAGQ.